This is a list of T cell receptor beta chains from one sample in a study of blood T cell repertoires in COVID-19. Assay used: immunoSEQ multiplex PCR; TCRdb lists only in-frame clones, some missing. In the table there are a few hundred thousand clones, 70% to 90% of which are singletons. The sequenced material came from PBMCs or T cells enriched from blood (not recorded which). The receptors originated from a woman between 35 and 50 years old with acute COVID-19. The CDR3 runs from the conserved cysteine through the conserved F or W.

J gene,V gene,CDR3 protein
TRBJ2-3,TRBV3-1/TRBV3-2,CASSQWERDEGTDTQYF
TRBJ2-3,TRBV7-9,CASSFGQGGAQSTDTQYF
TRBJ2-1,TRBV5-6,CASSLAGGGLYEQFF
TRBJ1-5,TRBV6-4,CASSVTGGSNQPQHF
TRBJ1-1,TRBV6-5,CASSYTGEGTEAFF
TRBJ1-2,TRBV25-1,CASSVQGAGVGYTF
TRBJ1-1,TRBV9,CASSVEGPGGLNTEAFF
TRBJ2-2,TRBV10-3,CAISPNSGSPTGELFF
TRBJ2-7,TRBV15,CATSERDRGRRYEQYF
TRBJ1-1,TRBV19,CATQGGRNTEAFF
TRBJ1-5,TRBV30,CAWSWGGDQPQHF
TRBJ1-1,TRBV18,CASSPFSPGQGESEAFF
TRBJ2-1,TRBV5-8,CASSGIMRAAGGGNEQFF
TRBJ2-7,TRBV6-5,CASSYNRAHEQYF
TRBJ1-1,TRBV6-6,CASSDMGQREAFF
TRBJ2-7,TRBV7-2,CASSPSGGSDEQYF
TRBJ1-6,TRBV28,CASNGGGNSPLHF
TRBJ2-1,TRBV5-4,CASSLRTSGNNEQFF
TRBJ2-3,TRBV7-8,CASSLVEPDTQYF
TRBJ2-5,TRBV4-1,CASSLGQGVYQETQYF
TRBJ2-1,TRBV28,CASSYSGREQFF
TRBJ2-7,TRBV27,CASSLIGRDEQYF
TRBJ1-5,TRBV27,CASSLPRTGFGNQPQHF
TRBJ2-5,TRBV6-2/TRBV6-3,CASSYLRGRRVETQYF
TRBJ2-3,TRBV13,CASSGPGTSGRLSTDTQYF
TRBJ2-1,TRBV7-2,CASSLRRGLSYNEQFF
TRBJ2-5,TRBV6-5,CASSHARLAPETQYF
TRBJ2-2,TRBV11-2,CASSLTPGTSGTGELFF
TRBJ1-2,TRBV27,CASSFDVRSYGYTF
TRBJ1-2,TRBV19,CASSIMVGQYYGYTF
TRBJ1-4,TRBV28,CASIEQGVKGEKLFF
TRBJ2-1,TRBV7-2,CASSQTRDNALSEQFF
TRBJ1-1,TRBV2,CASTRTDLNTEAFF
TRBJ2-3,TRBV3-1/TRBV3-2,CASTSTSGRTDTQYF
TRBJ1-2,TRBV19,CASSPQGSGIRYTF
TRBJ2-1,TRBV27,CASNRGGTGSYNEQFF
TRBJ1-1,TRBV9,CASSVVSVDTEAFF
TRBJ2-5,TRBV2,CASSEDPRGGETQYF
TRBJ1-1,TRBV27,CASSSPPGYNTEAFF
TRBJ2-1,TRBV4-3,CASSQSGRGLDGDEQFF
TRBJ2-3,TRBV30,CAWSREIEQYF
TRBJ2-3,TRBV7-3,CASSAISGSADTQYF
TRBJ2-7,TRBV6-4,CASSVTGGAYEQYF
TRBJ2-2,TRBV19,CASSLWGANTGELFF
TRBJ2-1,TRBV11-3,CASSLDSRTGYNNEQFF
TRBJ2-1,TRBV27,CASSPTGGGGSEQFF
TRBJ1-5,TRBV11-2,CASSLYLGQPQHF
TRBJ1-2,TRBV19,CASAVGGVAGYTF
TRBJ1-5,TRBV18,CASSPPTGGNQPQHF
TRBJ1-1,TRBV27,CASSRPGTVLQGAFF
TRBJ2-2,TRBV7-9,CASSLGAGGPTGELFF
TRBJ2-1,TRBV5-1,CASSLLAAGEQDEQFF
TRBJ2-7,TRBV3-1/TRBV3-2,CASSQGGTLSYEQYF
TRBJ2-7,TRBV3-1/TRBV3-2,CASSQDLTEKPSYEQYF
TRBJ1-5,TRBV28,CASTEWRAPDSNQPQHF
TRBJ1-5,TRBV19,CASSIDGQGNQPQHF